This TCR beta chain came from a study of T cell responses to AZD1222 COVID-19 vaccine (dated by TCRdb to the early 2020s). Describing the broader study: AZD1222 recipients given second doses at about 4 weeks or at about 12 weeks were pooled, since spike-specific TCR depth and breadth were not found to differ between the two schedules. A total of over 230 trial participants underwent TCR sequencing, of whom roughly 210 had received two doses of AZD1222 and approximately 25 had received two doses of the MenACWY control vaccine. Trial participants were enrolled by age into 18-55, 56-69 and 70-plus year subgroups, with approximately 150, 30 and 60 TCR-sequenced participants respectively. The research as a whole found: Only 5 to 7 AZD1222 recipients were SARS-CoV-2 seropositive at baseline, limiting conclusions about previously exposed vaccinees. After two AZD1222 doses, both the breadth and the depth of spike-specific TCRs were significantly higher than at day 0 and than in MenACWY recipients. Because no samples from the day 14 peak response were available, repertoires could be characterized only after the peak T cell response. Epitopes outside the regions mutated in the B.1.351 and B.1.1.7 variants were reportedly recognized by nearly half of the unique spike-specific TCRs. Most participants were white British and females outnumbered males, and the authors suggested that clonal diversity may have been underestimated. The vaccine-associated CD4 TCRs covered the entire spike protein, and the dominant responses fell in regions 160-218 and 743-854. The 56-69-year group was small, and its depth increase did not reach significance, likely because of low power.

Read against the paper, the sample's time point label means: baseline before first vaccination. The vaccinee samples were drawn from two UK trials, COV001 and COV002, one of which was a single-blind randomized controlled phase 2/3 trial testing AZD1222 (ChAdOx1 nCoV-19) in healthy adults. For TCRbeta chain sequencing, PBMC samples from trial participants were taken at day 0 and at day 28 after the second dose. Comment on this clone: No antigen is known for it. The input lacks base qualities; no much larger clone sits a single base away.

The CDR3 regions of human TCRbeta chains were analyzed by immunosequencing. For the original study's pipeline: TCRs in the repertoires were compared against a reference library of SARS-CoV-2-specific TCRs that had been generated with the MIRA antigen-specificity platform. Breadth was defined as the fraction of unique TCRs that were SARS-CoV-2-associated, and depth was defined as the fraction of total T cells that were SARS-CoV-2-associated. Using the MIRA data, every spike-specific TCR was mapped to the spike region that the TCR reacted to and assigned to either a CD4 or a CD8 class. Log10-transformed breadth and depth values were compared by one-way ANOVA with Sidak's multiple comparisons tests. TCRdb took over this immuneACCESS table, retaining in-frame rearrangements with V and J assigned. Such tables are incomplete; in checked studies, under half of the missing clones stem from an unresolved V gene, and the remainder is unexplained. V and J calls and clone size are copied from that table; D and trimming were computed from the DNA. Across this sample there are about 180,000 clones, with 90% seen only once. The ten largest account for approximately 1.5% of the sample.

For CDR1 and CDR2, the germline V gene lists WSHSY and SAAADI. Its CDR3 holds 14 amino acids, cysteine through phenylalanine. Only the CDR3 region is kept as DNA, spanning 42 bases read in frame from base 1. Trimming at the junction amounts to 3 bases on V and 5 bases on J, and the germline ends lie 13 bases apart. The TCR was taken from an adult in good health. The sample was peripheral blood, taken on day 0 of AZD1222 vaccination. The rearrangement joined TRBV10-2 to TRBJ1-1, with TRBD1 as a weak D call on 6 bases. The DNA sequence reads TGCGCCAGCAGTGAATATCAGGGGAGGACTGAAGCTTTCTTT. It translates to CASSEYQGRTEAFF.